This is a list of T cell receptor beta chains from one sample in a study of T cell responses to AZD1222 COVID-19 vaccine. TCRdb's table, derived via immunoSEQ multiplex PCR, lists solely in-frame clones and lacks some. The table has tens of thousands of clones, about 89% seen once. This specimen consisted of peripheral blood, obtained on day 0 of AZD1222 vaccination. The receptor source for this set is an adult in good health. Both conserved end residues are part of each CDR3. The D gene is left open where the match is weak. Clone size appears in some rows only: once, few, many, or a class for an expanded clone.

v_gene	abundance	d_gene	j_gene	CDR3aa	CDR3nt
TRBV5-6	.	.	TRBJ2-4	CASSFGALGSYIQYF	TGTGCCAGCAGCTTTGGGGCGTTGGGGTCATACATTCAGTACTTC
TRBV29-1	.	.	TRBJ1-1	CSVEDLQGYSAFF	TGCAGCGTTGAAGATCTGCAGGGATATTCAGCTTTCTTT
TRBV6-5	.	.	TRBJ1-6	CASRLLVSPLHF	TGTGCCAGCAGGTTACTCGTTTCACCCCTCCACTTT
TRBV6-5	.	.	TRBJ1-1	CASSYSGQGLNTEAFF	TGTGCCAGCAGTTACTCGGGACAAGGATTAAACACTGAAGCTTTCTTT
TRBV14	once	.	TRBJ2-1	CASSPIGVIIPYNEQFF	TGTGCCAGCAGCCCTATCGGGGTTATAATCCCCTACAATGAGCAGTTCTTC
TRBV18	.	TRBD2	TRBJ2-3	CASSPRALAGAGDTQYF	TGTGCCAGCTCACCCCGGGCACTAGCGGGAGCTGGGGATACGCAGTATTTT
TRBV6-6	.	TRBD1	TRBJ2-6	CASRTTGSGANVLTF	TGTGCCAGCAGGACGACAGGGTCTGGGGCCAACGTCCTGACTTTC
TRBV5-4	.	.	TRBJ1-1	CASSSSGILLRTTEAFF	TGTGCCAGCAGCTCTTCGGGCATACTCCTCCGGACTACTGAAGCTTTCTTT
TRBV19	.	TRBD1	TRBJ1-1	CASSTRGTGGTEAFF	TGTGCCAGTAGTACGAGAGGGACAGGGGGCACTGAAGCTTTCTTT
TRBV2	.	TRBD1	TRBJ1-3	CASRAIGQGGFGNTIYF	TGTGCCAGCAGGGCGATTGGACAGGGAGGATTCGGAAACACCATATATTTT
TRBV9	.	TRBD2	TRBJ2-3	CASSVEIAGATGTDTQYF	TGTGCCAGCAGCGTAGAGATAGCGGGAGCTACAGGCACAGATACGCAGTATTTT
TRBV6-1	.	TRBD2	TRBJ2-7	CASSEAPLGLARTGGTSYEQYF	TGTGCCAGCAGTGAAGCCCCACTAGGACTAGCGAGAACGGGGGGAACCTCCTACGAGCAGTACTTC
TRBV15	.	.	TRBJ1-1	CATSRDHREGWHTEAFF	TGTGCCACCAGCAGAGATCACCGGGAGGGGTGGCACACTGAAGCTTTCTTT
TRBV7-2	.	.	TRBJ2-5	CASSLTREETQYF	TGTGCCAGCAGCTTGACCAGGGAAGAGACCCAGTACTTC
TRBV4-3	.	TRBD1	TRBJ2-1	CASSHYRGLYNEQFF	TGCGCCAGCAGCCACTACAGGGGGTTGTACAATGAGCAGTTCTTC
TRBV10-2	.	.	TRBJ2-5	CASAVKETQYF	TGCGCCAGCGCGGTAAAAGAGACCCAGTACTTC
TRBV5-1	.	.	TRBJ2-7	CASSLAGLYEQYF	TGCGCCAGCAGCTTGGCAGGACTCTACGAGCAGTACTTC
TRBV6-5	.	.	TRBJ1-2	CASRPPGGVLGYTF	TGTGCCAGCAGACCACCCGGAGGCGTTCTTGGCTACACCTTC
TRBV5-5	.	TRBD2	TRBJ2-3	CASSLELAGMPGTQYF	TGTGCCAGCAGCTTGGAACTAGCGGGGATGCCCGGCACGCAGTATTTT
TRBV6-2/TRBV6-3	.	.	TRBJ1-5	CASSYSLANQPQHF	TGTGCCAGCAGTTACTCTCTGGCCAATCAGCCCCAGCATTTT
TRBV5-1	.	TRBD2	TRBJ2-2	CASSSGLAGPTGELFF	TGCGCCAGCAGCTCGGGACTAGCGGGCCCCACCGGGGAGCTGTTTTTT
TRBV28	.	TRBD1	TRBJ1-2	CASNRQGGGYTF	TGTGCCAGCAACAGACAGGGGGGTGGCTACACCTTC
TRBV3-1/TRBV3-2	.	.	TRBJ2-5	CASSAQETQYF	TGTGCCAGCAGCGCACAGGAGACCCAGTACTTC
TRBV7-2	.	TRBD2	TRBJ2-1	CASSLGAGGHNEQFF	TGTGCCAGCAGCTTAGGAGCGGGGGGGCATAATGAGCAGTTCTTC
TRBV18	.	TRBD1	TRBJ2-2	CASSPGTGGITGELFF	TGTGCCAGCTCACCCGGGACAGGGGGCATCACCGGGGAGCTGTTTTTT
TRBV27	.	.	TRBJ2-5	CASSLAGPVETQYF	TGTGCCAGCAGTTTGGCAGGGCCGGTGGAGACCCAGTACTTC
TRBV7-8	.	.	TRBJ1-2	CASTTGGRDYGYTF	TGTGCCAGCACTACGGGGGGTAGAGACTATGGCTACACCTTC
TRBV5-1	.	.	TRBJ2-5	CASSLVAAKQETQYF	TGCGCCAGCAGCTTGGTAGCGGCAAAACAAGAGACCCAGTACTTC